Following are 9 T cell receptor beta chains from one sample sequenced in a study of beta chain features in type 1 diabetes. Since all of the isolated RNA was reverse transcribed, expressed TCRB transcripts were what got sequenced. Sequenced by immunoSEQ multiplex PCR; TCRdb stores in-frame clones only, minus some. Of around 650,000 clones detected, around an eighth appear once; the ten largest clones hold 0.095% to 0.15%. These receptors lack a known antigen. Study-wide results and limits: A moderate, significant TCRB CDR3 shortening appeared in type 1 diabetes across four CD4+ subsets.

Material: naive CD4+ T cells from blood. The origin of the receptors is a man aged 25-40 years with type 1 diabetes.

The CDR3 nucleotides read TGTGCCACCAGGGACGGCACCTACGAGCAGTACTTC. Translation: CATRDGTYEQYF. This chain links TRBV15 with TRBJ2-7; no reliable D call. The CDR3 consists of 12 residues. The germline V gene encodes CDR1 LNHNV and CDR2 YYDKDF (reference sequence). V shed 6 bases and J shed 2 bases, with 8 bases lying between them. Full variable domain (remainder filled in from reference TRBV15 and TRBJ2-7): DAMVIQNPRYQVTQFGKPVTLSCSQTLNHNVMYWYQQKSSQAPKLLFHYYDKDFNNEADTPDNFQSRRPNTSFCFLDIRSPGLGDTAMYLCATRDGTYEQYFGPGTRLTVT.

This chain connects TRBV7-9 to TRBJ1-2, with unresolved D. Germline values: CDR1 SEHNR, CDR2 FQNEAQ (reference sequence). V was shortened by 3 bases and J by 0 bases, with 14 bases between the two germline ends. The CDR3 runs 16 residues. The CDR3 spells CASSFRAQTTNYGYTF. The CDR3 DNA is TGTGCCAGCAGCTTTAGGGCCCAGACCACTAACTATGGCTACACCTTC.

Only a few counts were recorded for this clone. J is TRBJ1-4 and V is TRBV19; D gene unclear. The V end lost 4 bases, the J end lost 8 bases, and 14 bases lay between the germline ends. CDR1 and CDR2 from the germline V gene are LNHDA and SQIVND (reference sequence). There are 14 residues in the CDR3. CDR3 sequence reads: CASSNLRLGEKLFF. CDR3 DNA sequence: TGTGCCAGTAGTAACCTGAGGCTGGGGGAAAAACTGTTTTTT.

This chain connects TRBV6-6 to TRBJ1-4; D uncertain. The germline CDR1 and CDR2 sequences are MNHNY and SVGAGI (reference sequence). This CDR3 is built from 14 residues. Trimming took off 6 bases at V and 1 base at J, with 9 bases between the two ends. The CDR3 DNA sequence: TGTGCCAGCAGCTATGGTGGAACTAATGAAAAACTGTTTTTT. Translating it yields CASSYGGTNEKLFF.

This clone showed up just a few times. V is TRBV7-2 and J is TRBJ2-7; TRBD1 matches 8 bases. Losses at the gene ends were 4 bases for V and 6 bases for J; bases not matched to a gene: 11. CDR1 and CDR2 (germline): SGHTA, FQGNSA. The CDR3 has 15 amino acids. CDR3 DNA sequence: TGTGCCAGCAGCTCCCGGACAGGGACTGAGGGCGAGCAGTACTTC. The encoded protein is CASSSRTGTEGEQYF.

V is TRBV7-6 and J is TRBJ2-7; 7 bases are a match to TRBD1. From germline, CDR1 is SGHVS and CDR2 FNYEAQ. V shed 5 bases, J shed 6 bases, and the junction held 4 bases outside the gene matches. The CDR3 runs to 12 residues. The CDR3 DNA reads TGTGCCAGCAGCAACAGGGGCCCCGAGCAGTACTTC. Protein product: CASSNRGPEQYF.

This clone has only a few counts. This specimen includes other DNA sequences encoding the same CDR3. The chain employs TRBV7-9 and TRBJ1-3, with no clear D. CDR1 and CDR2 (germline): SEHNR, FQNEAQ (reference sequence). Trimming left V 5 bases short and J 0 bases short, with 11 bases between. The CDR3 runs 15 residues. CDR3 in DNA: TGTGCCAGCAGCCCCCACGGAGGCTCTGGAAACACCATATATTTT. Protein sequence: CASSPHGGSGNTIYF.

The chain has TRBV6-5 and TRBJ1-2; 7 bases agree with TRBD1. V shed 4 bases and J 5 bases; nucleotides not matched to a gene: 4. Germline V gene lookup returns CDR1 MNHEY and CDR2 SVGAGI. CDR3 length equals 13 residues. This CDR3 is CASSFDRDYGYTF. The DNA for the CDR3 is TGTGCCAGCAGTTTCGACAGGGATTATGGCTACACCTTC.

This rearrangement joins TRBV13 to TRBJ1-2; D unclear. The germline CDR1 and CDR2 sequences are PRHDT and FYEKMQ (reference sequence). Trimming pared 3 bases from V and 4 bases from J, leaving 9 bases between. The CDR3 consists of 13 residues. The CDR3 DNA reads TGTGCCAGCAGCTTGATGCCTTCCTATGGCTACACCTTC. Its translation: CASSLMPSYGYTF.